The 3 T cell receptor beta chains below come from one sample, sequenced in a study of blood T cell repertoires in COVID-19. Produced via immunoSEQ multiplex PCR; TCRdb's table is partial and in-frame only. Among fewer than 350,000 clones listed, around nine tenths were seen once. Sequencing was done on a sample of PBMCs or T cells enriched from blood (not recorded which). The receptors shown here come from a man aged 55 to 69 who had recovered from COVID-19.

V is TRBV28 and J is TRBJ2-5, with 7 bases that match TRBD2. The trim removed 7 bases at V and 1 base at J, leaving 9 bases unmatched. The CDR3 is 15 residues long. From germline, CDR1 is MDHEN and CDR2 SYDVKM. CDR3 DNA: TGTGCCAGCACCCAAGGGGCTAGCGGCCAAGAGACCCAGTACTTC. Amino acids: CASTQGASGQETQYF.

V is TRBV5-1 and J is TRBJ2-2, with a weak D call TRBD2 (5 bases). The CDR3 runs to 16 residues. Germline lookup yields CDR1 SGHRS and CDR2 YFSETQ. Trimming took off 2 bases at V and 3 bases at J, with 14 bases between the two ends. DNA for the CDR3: TGCGCCAGCAGCTTACGTGGGAGTGGGTACACCGGGGAGCTGTTTTTT. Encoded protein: CASSLRGSGYTGELFF.

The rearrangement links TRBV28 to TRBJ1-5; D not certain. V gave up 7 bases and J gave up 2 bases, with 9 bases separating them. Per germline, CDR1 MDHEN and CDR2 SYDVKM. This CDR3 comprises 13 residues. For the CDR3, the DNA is TGTGCCAGCAAGGTGCGGGGCAATCAGCCCCAGCATTTT. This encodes CASKVRGNQPQHF.